These 10 T cell receptor beta chains were all obtained from the same sample, sequenced in a study of human T cells and chemical hapten exposure. TCRdb re-analysed the RACE reads in MiXCR, keeping a single row per CDR3 protein. The repertoire consists of more than 150,000 distinct CDR3 sequences, with 13% to 15% occurring once and the leading ten covering 1.5% to 2%. Described time point: patch test 1, 2 weeks after DPC sensitization. The treatment was: therapeutic diphenylcyclopropenone sensitization with weekly scalp DPC. The sequences come from whole blood, collected in connection with sensitization to the hapten diphenylcyclopropenone (DPC). These receptors were collected from a woman aged 30 to 39 with alopecia areata. Some clones in this sample may be carry-over from other donors' samples.

Ten or more counts support this clonotype. The chain is built from TRBV10-3 and TRBJ2-3; a possible D gene is TRBD2 (5 bases). Trimming left V 6 bases short and J 4 bases short, with 5 bases between. This CDR3 spans 11 amino acids. The V gene's germline CDR1 is ENHRY and CDR2 SYGVKD. CDR3: CAIREADTQYF. CDR3 in DNA: TGTGCCATCAGGGAGGCAGATACGCAGTATTTT.

The rearrangement links TRBV28 to TRBJ2-7; the D gene is possibly TRBD2 (6 bases). This CDR3 comprises 13 residues. Trimming removed 8 bases at V and 0 bases at J, with 11 bases between. Germline values: CDR1 MDHEN, CDR2 SYDVKM. The CDR3 spells CASGLRDSYEQYF. The CDR3 DNA reads as TGTGCCAGCGGACTACGTGACTCCTACGAGCAGTACTTC.

V is TRBV11-1 and J is TRBJ1-1; 9 bases line up with TRBD1. The CDR3 runs to 13 residues. Germline V CDR1 and CDR2: SGHAT, FQDESV (reference sequence). V shed 4 bases, J shed 8 bases, and the junction held 5 bases outside the gene matches. CDR3 sequence reads: CASSYGQGPEAFF. The CDR3 DNA reads as TGTGCCAGCAGCTACGGACAGGGGCCGGAAGCTTTCTTT.

This clonotype was counted a few times. The chain links TRBV6-6 to TRBJ2-4; D assignment may be TRBD1 or TRBD2 (6 bases each). Germline V CDR1 and CDR2: MNHNY, SVGAGI (reference sequence). V was shortened by 6 bases and J by 1 base, with 13 bases between the two germline ends. This CDR3 comprises 15 residues. The CDR3, as DNA: TGTGCCAGCAGCTCACAGGGACTCGCCAAAAACATTCAGTACTTC. This encodes CASSSQGLAKNIQYF.

The sample holds a few counts of this clonotype. CDR3 nucleotide sequence: TGCAGCGTTGACCAGGTGGACACCGGGGAGCTGTTTTTT. It specifies CSVDQVDTGELFF. The chain is built from TRBV29-1 and TRBJ2-2; D gene ambiguous. Germline V gives CDR1 SQVTM, CDR2 ANQGSEA. The V and J ends lost 3 bases and 3 bases respectively, with 8 bases between them. The CDR3 has 13 residues.

CDR3: CASSPPDRASTEAFF. The CDR3 DNA sequence: TGTGCCAGCAGTCCTCCGGACAGGGCGAGCACTGAAGCTTTCTTT. The rearrangement joins TRBV28 to TRBJ1-1; 8 nucleotides match TRBD1. Germline CDR1 is MDHEN and CDR2 is SYDVKM. V shed 5 bases and J 4 bases; nucleotides not matched to a gene: 9. This CDR3 has 15 residues.

The gene calls are TRBV29-1 and TRBJ2-5; 7 nucleotides align to TRBD1. The CDR3 loop spans 13 amino acids. Trimming took 2 bases from V and 1 from J; bases not matched to a gene: 1. Looked up from germline, CDR1 is SQVTM and CDR2 is ANQGSEA. The CDR3 sequence: CSVERDSQETQYF. The CDR3 region has the DNA TGCAGCGTTGAACGGGACAGCCAAGAGACCCAGTACTTC.

This clonotype came up many times. The V gene is TRBV20-1, the J gene TRBJ2-7; 11 positions agree with TRBD2. Germline CDR1 DFQATT, CDR2 SNEGSKA (reference sequence). The CDR3 extends over 14 amino acids. The trim removed 6 bases at V and 5 bases at J, leaving 9 bases unmatched. In nucleotides, the CDR3 is TGCAGTGCCCCGACTAGCGGGACATCGAACGAGCAGTACTTC. It yields the protein CSAPTSGTSNEQYF.

This clonotype appeared a few times. The rearrangement links TRBV6-5 to TRBJ2-3, with D tentatively TRBD2 (6 bases). Deletions cut 4 bases from V and 3 bases from J, with 11 bases between. The CDR3 extends over 14 amino acids. Germline V gives CDR1 MNHEY, CDR2 SVGAGI. In nucleotides, the CDR3 is TGTGCCAGCAGTTCCGGGAGCACTACAGATACGCAGTATTTT. Its protein is CASSSGSTTDTQYF.

In its sample, this clonotype was seen a few times. The chain uses TRBV7-9 and TRBJ2-5, with D tentatively TRBD2 (6 bases). The germline V gene encodes CDR1 SEHNR and CDR2 FQNEAQ (reference sequence). The V end lost 11 bases, the J end lost 5 bases, and 21 bases lay between the germline ends. This CDR3 spans 14 amino acids. CDR3 amino acids: CASDPGVGQETQYF. The CDR3 DNA reads TGTGCCTCAGATCCGGGGGTCGGGCAGGAGACCCAGTACTTC. Looking up the rest from reference TRBV7-9 and TRBJ2-5 gives the full variable domain: DTGVSQNPRHKITKRGQNVTFRCDPISEHNRLYWYRQTLGQGPEFLTYFQNEAQLEKSRLLSDRFSAERPKGSFSTLEIQRTEQGDSAMYLCASDPGVGQETQYFGPGTRLLVL.